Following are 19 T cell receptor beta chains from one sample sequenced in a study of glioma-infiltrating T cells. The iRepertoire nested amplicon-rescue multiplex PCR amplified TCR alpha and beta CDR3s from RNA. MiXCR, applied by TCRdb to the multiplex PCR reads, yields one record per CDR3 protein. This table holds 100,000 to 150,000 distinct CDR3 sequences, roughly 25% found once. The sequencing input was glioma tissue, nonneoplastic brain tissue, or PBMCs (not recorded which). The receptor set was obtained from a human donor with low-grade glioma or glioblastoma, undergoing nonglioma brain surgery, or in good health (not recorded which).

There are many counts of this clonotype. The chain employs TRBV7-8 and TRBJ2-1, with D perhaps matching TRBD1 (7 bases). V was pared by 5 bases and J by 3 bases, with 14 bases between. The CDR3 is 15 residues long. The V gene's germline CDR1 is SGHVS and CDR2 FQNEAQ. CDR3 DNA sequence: TGTGCCAGCAGCATGAACCAGGGGGGCTACAATGAGCAGTTCTTC. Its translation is CASSMNQGGYNEQFF. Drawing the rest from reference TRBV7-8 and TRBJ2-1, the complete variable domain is GAGVSQSPRYKVAKRGQDVALRCDPISGHVSLFWYQQALGQGPEFLTYFQNEAQLDKSGLPSDRFFAERPEGSVSTLKIQRTQQEDSAVYLCASSMNQGGYNEQFFGPGTRLTVL.

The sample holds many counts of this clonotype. In nucleotides, the CDR3 is TGCGCCAGCAGCCTCTCCTTAGGGTGGGCCAATGAGCAGTTCTTC. This codes for CASSLSLGWANEQFF. The J gene is TRBJ2-1, the V gene TRBV4-1; D ambiguous. This CDR3 has 15 residues. Germline V gives CDR1 MGHRA, CDR2 YSYEKL. V was clipped by 4 bases and J by 6 bases, with 16 bases between them.

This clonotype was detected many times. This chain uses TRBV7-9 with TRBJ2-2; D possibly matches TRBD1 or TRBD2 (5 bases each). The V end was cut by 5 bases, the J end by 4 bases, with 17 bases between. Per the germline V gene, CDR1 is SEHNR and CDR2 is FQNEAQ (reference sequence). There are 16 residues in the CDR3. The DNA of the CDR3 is TGTGCCAGCAGCCGCTTGGGGGAGCTCGGCACCGGGGAGCTGTTTTTT. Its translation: CASSRLGELGTGELFF. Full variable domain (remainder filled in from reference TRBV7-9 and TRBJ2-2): DTGVSQNPRHKITKRGQNVTFRCDPISEHNRLYWYRQTLGQGPEFLTYFQNEAQLEKSRLLSDRFSAERPKGSFSTLEIQRTEQGDSAMYLCASSRLGELGTGELFFGEGSRLTVL.

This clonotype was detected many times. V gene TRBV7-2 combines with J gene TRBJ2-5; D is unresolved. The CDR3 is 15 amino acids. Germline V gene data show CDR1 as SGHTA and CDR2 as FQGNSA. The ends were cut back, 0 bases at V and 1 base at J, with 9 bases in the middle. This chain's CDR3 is CASSLAVHPQETQYF. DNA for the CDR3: TGTGCCAGCAGCTTAGCGGTCCATCCCCAAGAGACCCAGTACTTC.

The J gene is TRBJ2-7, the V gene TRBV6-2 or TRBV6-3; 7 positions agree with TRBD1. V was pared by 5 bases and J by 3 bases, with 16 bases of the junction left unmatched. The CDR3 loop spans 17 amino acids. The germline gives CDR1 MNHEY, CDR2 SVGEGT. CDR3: CASSDPGLGAGGYEQYF. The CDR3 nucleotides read TGTGCCAGCAGTGACCCTGGACTCGGGGCAGGGGGCTACGAGCAGTACTTC.

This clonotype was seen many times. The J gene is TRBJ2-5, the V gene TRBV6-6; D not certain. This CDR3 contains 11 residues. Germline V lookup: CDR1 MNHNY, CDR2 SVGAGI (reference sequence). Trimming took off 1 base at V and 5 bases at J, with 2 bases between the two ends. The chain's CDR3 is CASSYFETQYF. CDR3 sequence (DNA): TGTGCCAGCAGTTACTTTGAGACCCAGTACTTC.

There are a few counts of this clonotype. The DNA of the CDR3 is TGTGCCAGCTCACCCCTCCCCCCTAGCGGGAGGACGTCCCGGACGGCCCAGTACTTC. This sequence encodes CASSPLPPSGRTSRTAQYF. J is TRBJ2-5 and V is TRBV18; 11 bases fit TRBD2. CDR3 size: 19 residues. Unmatched junction bases numbered 21, after V lost 3 bases and J lost 9 bases. Per the germline V gene, CDR1 is KGHSH and CDR2 is LQKENI. Filled out from reference TRBV18 and TRBJ2-5, the complete variable domain reads NAGVMQNPRHLVRRRGQEARLRCSPMKGHSHVYWYRQLPEEGLKFMVYLQKENIIDESGMPKERFSAEFPKEGPSILRIQQVVRGDSAAYFCASSPLPPSGRTSRTAQYFGPGTRLLVL.

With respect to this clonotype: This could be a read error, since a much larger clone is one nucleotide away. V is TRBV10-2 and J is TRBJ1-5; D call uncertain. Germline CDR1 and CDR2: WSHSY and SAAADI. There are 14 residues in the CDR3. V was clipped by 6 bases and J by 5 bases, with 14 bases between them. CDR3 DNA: TGCGCCAGCAGCGAGGCCCAGAACGATCAGCCCCAGCATTTT. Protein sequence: CASSEAQNDQPQHF.

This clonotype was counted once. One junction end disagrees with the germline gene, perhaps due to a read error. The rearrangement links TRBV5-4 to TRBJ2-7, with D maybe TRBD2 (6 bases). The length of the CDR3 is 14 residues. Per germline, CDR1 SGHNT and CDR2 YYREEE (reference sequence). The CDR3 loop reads CACKNGGGSYEQCF. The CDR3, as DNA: TGTGCCTGCAAGAACGGGGGAGGCTCCTACGAGCAGTGCTTC.

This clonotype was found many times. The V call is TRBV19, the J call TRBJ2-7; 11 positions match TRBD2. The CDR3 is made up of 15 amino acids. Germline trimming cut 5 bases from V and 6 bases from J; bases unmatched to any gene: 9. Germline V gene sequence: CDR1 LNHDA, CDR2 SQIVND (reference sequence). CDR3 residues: CASSRTGTSGFEQYF. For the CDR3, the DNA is TGTGCCAGTAGTCGAACCGGGACTAGCGGATTCGAGCAGTACTTC.

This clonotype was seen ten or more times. The CDR3, as DNA: TGTGCCAGCAGCACGGGACCGTCCTACGAGCAGTACTTC. Protein product: CASSTGPSYEQYF. V usage is TRBV7-2 and J usage is TRBJ2-7; perhaps D is TRBD1 or TRBD2 (5 bases each). V was cut by 5 bases and J by 1 base, with 9 bases left in between. Germline assignment: CDR1 SGHTA and CDR2 FQGNSA. CDR3 length: 13 residues.

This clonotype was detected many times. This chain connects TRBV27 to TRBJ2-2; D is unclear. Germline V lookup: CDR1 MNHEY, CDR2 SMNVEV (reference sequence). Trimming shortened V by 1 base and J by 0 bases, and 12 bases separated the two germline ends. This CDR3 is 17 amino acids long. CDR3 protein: CASSLLLTATNTGELFF. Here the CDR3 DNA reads TGTGCCAGCAGTTTATTGTTGACGGCCACGAACACCGGGGAGCTGTTTTTT.

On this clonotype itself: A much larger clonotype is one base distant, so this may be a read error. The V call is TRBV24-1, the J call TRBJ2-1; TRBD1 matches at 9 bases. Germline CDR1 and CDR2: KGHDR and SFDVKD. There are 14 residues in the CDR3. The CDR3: CATSVGQGYNEKFF. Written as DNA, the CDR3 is TGTGCCACCAGTGTGGGACAGGGCTACAATGAGAAGTTCTTC.

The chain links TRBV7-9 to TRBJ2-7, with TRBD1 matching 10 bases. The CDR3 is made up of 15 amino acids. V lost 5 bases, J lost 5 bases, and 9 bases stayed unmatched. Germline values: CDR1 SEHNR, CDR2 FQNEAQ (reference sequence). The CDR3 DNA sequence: TGTGCCAGCAGCCCACGGACAGGGGGTGGGGACGAGCAGTACTTC. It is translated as CASSPRTGGGDEQYF. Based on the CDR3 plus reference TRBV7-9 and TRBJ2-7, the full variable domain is DTGVSQNPRHKITKRGQNVTFRCDPISEHNRLYWYRQTLGQGPEFLTYFQNEAQLEKSRLLSDRFSAERPKGSFSTLEIQRTEQGDSAMYLCASSPRTGGGDEQYFGPGTRLTVT.

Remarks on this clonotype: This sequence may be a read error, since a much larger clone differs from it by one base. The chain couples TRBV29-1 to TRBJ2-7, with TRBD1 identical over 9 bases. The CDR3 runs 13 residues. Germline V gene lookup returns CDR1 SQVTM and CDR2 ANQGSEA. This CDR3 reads CSVGDRVFYEEYF. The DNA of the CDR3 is TGCAGCGTGGGGGACAGGGTATTCTACGAGGAGTACTTC.

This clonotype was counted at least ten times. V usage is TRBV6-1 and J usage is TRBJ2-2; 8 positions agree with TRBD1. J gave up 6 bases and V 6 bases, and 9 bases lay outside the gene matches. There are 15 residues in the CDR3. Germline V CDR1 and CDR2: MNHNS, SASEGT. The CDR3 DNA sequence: TGTGCCAGCAGCCAAGACAGGGGAGTAGCCGGGGAGCTGTTTTTT. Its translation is CASSQDRGVAGELFF.

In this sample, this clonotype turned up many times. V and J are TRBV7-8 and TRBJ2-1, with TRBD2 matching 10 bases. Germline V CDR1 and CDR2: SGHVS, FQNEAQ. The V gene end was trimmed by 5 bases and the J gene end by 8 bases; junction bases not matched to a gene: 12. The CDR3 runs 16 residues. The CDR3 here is CASSDWTSGGIDEQFF. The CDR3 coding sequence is TGTGCCAGCAGCGACTGGACTAGCGGAGGCATAGATGAGCAGTTCTTC.

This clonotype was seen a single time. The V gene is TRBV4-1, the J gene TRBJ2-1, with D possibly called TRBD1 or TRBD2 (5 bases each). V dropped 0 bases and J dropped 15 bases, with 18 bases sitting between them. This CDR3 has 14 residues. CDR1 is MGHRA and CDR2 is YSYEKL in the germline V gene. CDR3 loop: CASSQDRFGGQRFF. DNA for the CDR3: TGCGCCAGCAGCCAAGACAGATTTGGGGGTCAGAGGTTCTTC.

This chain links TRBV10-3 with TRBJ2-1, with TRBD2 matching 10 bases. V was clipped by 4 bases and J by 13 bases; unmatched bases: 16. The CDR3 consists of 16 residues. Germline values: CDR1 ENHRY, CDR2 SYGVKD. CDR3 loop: CAISVSSGSSYNGQFF. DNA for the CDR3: TGTGCCATCAGTGTGTCTAGCGGGAGCTCCTACAATGGACAGTTCTTC.